This is a list of T cell receptor beta chains from one sample in a study of neurological immune-mediated disorders. TCRdb reprocessed the 5' RACE reads with MiXCR, giving one entry per CDR3 protein. Of 45,000 to 55,000 distinct CDR3 sequences listed, 3.8% are singletons. The material sequenced was PBMCs. These receptors all come from a man aged 60 to 75 with multiple sclerosis. CDR3s include the opening cysteine and the closing phenylalanine or tryptophan. D genes are given only for firm matches. Part of the rows lack a size; the others show once, few, many or a class for expanded clones.

cdr3_length	v_call	clone_size	d_call	j_call	cdr3_aa	cdr3_nt
14	TRBV12-3/TRBV12-4	many	NA	TRBJ1-5	CASSSGGASQPQHF	TGTGCCAGCAGTTCTGGGGGGGCGAGTCAGCCCCAGCATTTT
14	TRBV7-2	many	NA	TRBJ2-5	CASSFQGRRETQYF	TGTGCCAGCAGCTTCCAGGGGCGCCGGGAGACCCAGTACTTC
13	TRBV6-1	NA	NA	TRBJ1-5	CASCVGGNQPQHF	TGTGCTAGTTGTGTGGGGGGCAATCAGCCCCAGCATTTT
14	TRBV5-1	many	NA	TRBJ1-2	CASSLVDSKGGYTF	TGCGCCAGCAGCTTGGTGGACTCAAAGGGTGGCTACACCTTC
16	TRBV14	many	TRBD1	TRBJ2-2	CASSHKTGVVPRELFF	TGTGCCAGCAGCCATAAGACAGGGGTAGTCCCTCGGGAGCTGTTTTTT
16	TRBV10-3	many	TRBD2	TRBJ2-3	CAISAGGGRSTDTQYF	TGTGCCATCAGCGCCGGGGGGGGACGGAGCACAGATACGCAGTATTTT
12	TRBV20-1	many	NA	TRBJ2-5	CSAGEIQETQYF	TGCAGTGCTGGAGAGATCCAAGAGACCCAGTACTTC
13	TRBV12-5	NA	NA	TRBJ2-2	CASALVGTGELFF	TGTGCTAGTGCCCTCGTGGGGACCGGGGAGCTGTTTTTT
16	TRBV5-1	many	NA	TRBJ2-1	CASSGAGSQSYNEQFF	TGCGCCAGCAGCGGGGCCGGGTCCCAATCTTACAATGAGCAGTTCTTC
14	TRBV20-1	many	NA	TRBJ1-1	CSASSGGAVTEAFF	TGCAGTGCTAGTAGTGGGGGCGCCGTGACTGAAGCTTTCTTT
16	TRBV11-1	NA	NA	TRBJ2-1	CASSSKIGSSYNEQFF	TGTGCCAGCAGCTCCAAAATCGGGAGCTCCTACAATGAGCAGTTCTTC
14	TRBV6-5	many	TRBD1	TRBJ2-7	CASRTGVSSYEQYF	TGTGCCAGCAGAACAGGGGTTAGCTCCTACGAGCAGTACTTC
14	TRBV28	many	NA	TRBJ2-2	CASSPPIRTGELFF	TGTGCCAGCAGTCCCCCTATCCGAACCGGGGAGCTGTTTTTT
15	TRBV4-1	many	NA	TRBJ1-5	CASSQRGADNQPQHF	TGCGCCAGCAGCCAGAGGGGTGCGGACAATCAGCCCCAGCATTTT
14	TRBV28	many	NA	TRBJ2-3	CASTYSLSTDTQYF	TGTGCCAGCACCTACAGCCTTAGCACAGATACGCAGTATTTT
13	TRBV11-2	many	NA	TRBJ2-1	CASSLVVGIEQFF	TGTGCCAGCAGCTTAGTGGTGGGGATTGAGCAGTTCTTC
13	TRBV29-1	many	NA	TRBJ1-1	CSVESTVNTEAFF	TGCAGCGTTGAATCGACTGTGAACACTGAAGCTTTCTTT
15	TRBV20-1	many	TRBD2	TRBJ2-1	CSAGGVLAGVNEQFF	TGCAGTGCCGGGGGGGTACTAGCGGGAGTCAATGAGCAGTTCTTC
15	TRBV15	many	NA	TRBJ1-1	CATSNLQGRDTEAFF	TGTGCCACCAGCAATTTACAGGGACGGGACACTGAAGCTTTCTTT
14	TRBV27	many	NA	TRBJ2-3	CASSLMTGTDTQYF	TGTGCCAGCAGTCTAATGACGGGCACAGATACGCAGTATTTT
10	TRBV29-1	many	NA	TRBJ1-1	CSGQNTEAFF	TGCAGCGGACAGAACACTGAAGCTTTCTTT
15	TRBV4-1	many	TRBD2	TRBJ2-3	CASSQSGTRGDTQYF	TGCGCCAGCAGCCAATCCGGGACTAGGGGAGATACGCAGTATTTT
13	TRBV7-3	many	NA	TRBJ2-2	CASSSIPTGELFF	TGTGCCAGCAGCTCAATCCCAACCGGGGAGCTGTTTTTT
14	TRBV28	many	NA	TRBJ2-3	CASQKTGGTDTQYF	TGTGCCAGCCAAAAGACAGGAGGCACAGATACGCAGTATTTT
17	TRBV12-3/TRBV12-4	many	NA	TRBJ1-6	CASSLAADRLLNSPLHF	TGTGCCAGCAGTCTCGCCGCAGACAGACTACTTAATTCACCCCTCCACTTT
16	TRBV7-2	many	TRBD2	TRBJ2-3	CASSLRAGGVTDTQYF	TGTGCCAGCAGCTTAAGGGCGGGAGGGGTCACAGATACGCAGTATTTT
9	TRBV12-5	NA	NA	TRBJ2-7	CASERPQYF	TGTGCTAGTGAACGGCCGCAGTACTTC
14	TRBV6-5	many	TRBD1	TRBJ2-5	CASSSQGQGETQYF	TGTGCCAGCAGTTCCCAAGGACAGGGGGAGACCCAGTACTTC
15	TRBV20-1	many	NA	TRBJ2-3	CSASIRVWGTDTQYF	TGCAGTGCTAGTATAAGGGTCTGGGGCACAGATACGCAGTATTTT
12	TRBV10-3	many	NA	TRBJ2-5	CATRTEQETQYF	TGTGCCACCAGGACAGAGCAAGAGACCCAGTACTTC
17	TRBV7-6	NA	NA	TRBJ2-2	CASSLTGQGLGTGELFF	TGTGCCAGCAGCTTGACAGGACAGGGACTAGGAACCGGGGAGCTGTTTTTT
13	TRBV7-9	many	NA	TRBJ1-2	CATLGADPYGYTF	TGTGCCACCCTAGGGGCGGATCCCTATGGCTACACCTTC
12	TRBV15	many	NA	TRBJ1-4	CATSIGDEKLFF	TGTGCCACCAGCATTGGAGATGAAAAACTGTTTTTT
12	TRBV18	many	NA	TRBJ1-1	CASSPDRIEAFF	TGTGCCAGCTCACCTGACAGGATTGAAGCTTTCTTT
15	TRBV5-1	many	TRBD1	TRBJ2-5	CASSSGQGSGETQYF	TGCGCCAGCAGCTCAGGACAGGGGTCAGGAGAGACCCAGTACTTC
13	TRBV25-1	many	NA	TRBJ2-2	CASSVEHIGELFF	TGTGCCAGCAGTGTTGAGCACATCGGGGAGCTGTTTTTT
14	TRBV29-1	NA	TRBD2	TRBJ2-3	CSVERRLAADTQYF	TGCAGCGTTGAAAGAAGACTAGCAGCGGATACGCAGTATTTT
17	TRBV3-1	few	TRBD2	TRBJ2-3	CASSQILAGGNTDTQYF	TGTGCCAGCAGCCAGATACTAGCGGGAGGGAACACAGATACGCAGTATTTT
15	TRBV5-6	many	NA	TRBJ2-6	CASSLPGSGANVLTF	TGTGCCAGCAGCCTACCGGGGTCTGGGGCCAACGTCCTGACTTTC
15	TRBV5-1	many	NA	TRBJ1-1	CASSPIGIDGTEAFF	TGCGCCAGCAGCCCTATTGGGATTGATGGCACTGAAGCTTTCTTT
15	TRBV7-9	NA	NA	TRBJ1-1	CASSSIREGYTEAFF	TGTGCCAGCAGCTCCATCCGTGAAGGATACACTGAAGCTTTCTTT
9	TRBV5-1	many	NA	TRBJ1-2	CSHSQCYTF	TGCTCCCATTCCCAGTGCTACACCTTC
12	TRBV20-1	many	NA	TRBJ2-5	CSASDSQETQYF	TGCAGTGCCTCCGACAGCCAAGAGACCCAGTACTTC
15	TRBV15	many	NA	TRBJ2-2	CATRQDTLNTGELFF	TGTGCCACCAGACAGGACACCCTGAACACCGGGGAGCTGTTTTTT
14	TRBV20-1	NA	NA	TRBJ2-7	CSARGIRAGYEQYF	TGCAGTGCTAGGGGGATTCGGGCGGGATACGAGCAGTACTTC
15	TRBV20-1	many	TRBD1	TRBJ2-1	CSAPKTGGLFNEQFF	TGCAGTGCCCCGAAGACAGGGGGCCTATTCAATGAGCAGTTCTTC
12	TRBV29-1	many	TRBD1	TRBJ1-2	CSVVQGVNGYTF	TGCAGCGTTGTACAGGGGGTAAATGGCTACACCTTC
16	TRBV20-1	many	TRBD1	TRBJ1-2	CSVGTTGSPFNYGYTF	TGCAGTGTTGGAACGACAGGGAGCCCATTTAACTATGGCTACACCTTC
17	TRBV7-2	many	TRBD2	TRBJ2-5	CASSPRGTSGSGETQYF	TGTGCCAGCAGCCCGCGCGGGACTAGCGGGAGTGGGGAGACCCAGTACTTC
14	TRBV5-1	many	TRBD1	TRBJ2-1	CASSPGQGLAEQFF	TGCGCCAGCAGCCCGGGACAGGGCCTCGCGGAGCAGTTCTTC
16	TRBV5-1	many	TRBD2	TRBJ2-2	CASSLRSGGNTGELFF	TGCGCCAGCAGCCTCAGGAGCGGGGGGAACACCGGGGAGCTGTTTTTT
14	TRBV5-1	NA	TRBD1	TRBJ1-4	CASSFRDRGEKLFF	TGCGCCAGCAGCTTCCGGGACAGAGGTGAAAAACTGTTTTTT
15	TRBV29-1	many	NA	TRBJ1-2	CSVVEINRLGYGYTF	TGCAGCGTTGTAGAGATCAATAGGCTAGGCTATGGCTACACCTTC
18	TRBV9	NA	TRBD2	TRBJ2-1	CASSRSPHSGRAGDEQFF	TGTGCCAGCAGTCGAAGCCCCCATAGCGGGAGGGCCGGGGATGAGCAGTTCTTC